This T cell receptor (beta chain) emerged from a study of blood T cell repertoires in COVID-19. On the study more broadly: Samples of COVID-19 (acute and convalescent) were obtained from the United States, Italy and Spain. PBMCs, B-cell-depleted T cells, or T cells were the source of the cDNA or gDNA that made up the material.

In the authors' workflow: Reference gene primer amplification in the assay estimated nucleated cell counts. The method was immunoSEQ multiplex PCR; TCRdb's version includes in-frame clones alone and lacks a portion of them. Clone size and V and J calls were adopted from that table, with D and trimming inferred from the DNA. Among about 240,000 clones listed, about four fifths were seen once. V lost 4 bases to trimming and J lost 7 bases; unmatched junction nucleotides: 5. This CDR3 contains 14 residues. CDR1 and CDR2 (germline): LGHDT, YNNKEL (reference sequence). The chain links TRBV3-1 (or the pseudogene TRBV3-2) to TRBJ2-1; the match to TRBD2 covers 9 bases. This clonotype was obtained from a woman aged 18-29 years with acute or convalescent COVID-19. The sample consisted of peripheral blood. The CDR3 region has the DNA TGTGCCAGCAGCCTCGGGACTAGCCTTAATGAGCAGTTCTTC. Protein product: CASSLGTSLNEQFF.